The T cell receptor (beta chain) described here comes from a study of T cell changes during pregnancy in multiple sclerosis. Only in-frame clones appear in the TCRdb table, and some are missing; sequencing was by immunoSEQ multiplex PCR. The sample yields under 50,000 clones, roughly 92% seen once. The sequence was obtained from a female donor with multiple sclerosis, enrolled in a pregnancy study. This specimen consisted of CD4+ T cells from peripheral blood mononuclear cells, obtained in the first trimester of pregnancy.

The CDR3 spells CASSILGLAGGNEQFF. The DNA of the CDR3 is TGTGCCAGTAGTATTCTGGGACTAGCGGGAGGCAATGAGCAGTTCTTC. V and J are TRBV19 and TRBJ2-1; 15 bases align to TRBD2. The CDR3 runs to 16 residues. With 3 bases clipped from V and 6 bases from J, the junction kept 3 bases outside the gene matches. Germline lookup yields CDR1 LNHDA and CDR2 SQIVND (reference sequence).